Listed below are T cell receptor beta chains from one sample, sequenced in a study of post-analysis software for immune sequencing data. TCRdb ran MiXCR on the PCR reads and lists one entry per CDR3 protein. The data contain more than 450,000 distinct CDR3 sequences, around 44% of them singletons. The material sequenced was blood. The receptors were sampled from a girl under 18 with multiple sclerosis. CDR3s include the opening cysteine and the closing phenylalanine or tryptophan. Fields, in order: J gene, clone size, D gene, V gene, CDR3 protein, CDR3 DNA. D genes are given only for firm matches. The size of a clone is reported for some rows only, either as once, few or many, or as a class for expanded clones.

j_gene: TRBJ1-5
abundance: few
d_gene: TRBD1
v_gene: TRBV29-1
CDR3aa: CSVAFTGGDQPQHF
CDR3nt: TGCAGCGTTGCATTCACAGGGGGTGATCAGCCCCAGCATTTT

j_gene: TRBJ2-7
abundance: -
d_gene: -
v_gene: TRBV27
CDR3aa: CASSGLDSTGHEQYF
CDR3nt: TGTGCCAGCAGTGGACTGGACAGCACGGGCCACGAGCAGTACTTC

j_gene: TRBJ1-1
abundance: -
d_gene: TRBD1
v_gene: TRBV12-3/TRBV12-4
CDR3aa: CASSLARDRGPEAFF
CDR3nt: TGTGCCAGCAGTTTAGCTCGGGACAGGGGCCCTGAAGCTTTCTTT

j_gene: TRBJ2-7
abundance: -
d_gene: TRBD2
v_gene: TRBV13
CDR3aa: CASSLGSIAAGGYEQYF
CDR3nt: TGTGCCAGCAGCTTAGGGTCCATAGCGGCGGGGGGCTACGAGCAGTACTTC

j_gene: TRBJ2-1
abundance: few
d_gene: -
v_gene: TRBV9
CDR3aa: CASSVEGGGLAEQFF
CDR3nt: TGTGCCAGCAGCGTAGAAGGCGGGGGCTTGGCTGAGCAGTTCTTC

j_gene: TRBJ2-7
abundance: few
d_gene: TRBD2
v_gene: TRBV20-1
CDR3aa: CSATGTSGYNEQYF
CDR3nt: TGCAGTGCCACCGGGACTAGCGGCTACAATGAGCAGTACTTC

j_gene: TRBJ2-3
abundance: once
d_gene: -
v_gene: TRBV12-3/TRBV12-4
CDR3aa: CASSPKFGTQYF
CDR3nt: TGTGCCAGCAGCCCTAAGTTCGGTACGCAGTATTTT

j_gene: TRBJ1-5
abundance: -
d_gene: -
v_gene: TRBV12-3/TRBV12-4
CDR3aa: CASSLAPGTLSQPQHF
CDR3nt: TGTGCCAGCAGTTTAGCACCAGGGACTCTCAGTCAGCCCCAGCATTTT

j_gene: TRBJ1-2
abundance: -
d_gene: TRBD1
v_gene: TRBV9
CDR3aa: CASSVGRQGGGYTF
CDR3nt: TGTGCCAGCAGCGTAGGACGACAGGGAGGTGGCTACACCTTC

j_gene: TRBJ2-6
abundance: few
d_gene: -
v_gene: TRBV6-1
CDR3aa: CASSEGAAGANVLTF
CDR3nt: TGTGCCAGCAGTGAAGGGGCAGCTGGGGCCAACGTCCTGACTTTC

j_gene: TRBJ1-5
abundance: -
d_gene: TRBD1
v_gene: TRBV7-6
CDR3aa: CASSLAAGQFSNQPQHF
CDR3nt: TGTGCCAGCAGCTTAGCTGCGGGACAGTTTAGCAATCAGCCCCAGCATTTT

j_gene: TRBJ2-7
abundance: few
d_gene: -
v_gene: TRBV5-1
CDR3aa: CASSSYLATEQYF
CDR3nt: TGCGCCAGCAGCTCCTACTTAGCGACGGAGCAGTACTTC

j_gene: TRBJ2-5
abundance: -
d_gene: -
v_gene: TRBV12-3/TRBV12-4
CDR3aa: CASSLLGAEETQYF
CDR3nt: TGTGCCAGCAGTTTACTGGGGGCCGAAGAGACCCAGTACTTC

j_gene: TRBJ2-1
abundance: -
d_gene: -
v_gene: TRBV6-1
CDR3aa: CTGSKSESSYNEQFF
CDR3nt: TGTACCGGCAGTAAAAGCGAGAGCTCCTACAATGAGCAGTTCTTC

j_gene: TRBJ2-3
abundance: few
d_gene: -
v_gene: TRBV27
CDR3aa: CASLSLPLSTDTQYF
CDR3nt: TGTGCCAGTTTATCCCTGCCCCTCAGCACAGATACGCAGTATTTT

j_gene: TRBJ2-7
abundance: -
d_gene: TRBD1
v_gene: TRBV12-3/TRBV12-4
CDR3aa: CASSQGAPFREQYF
CDR3nt: TGTGCCAGCAGCCAGGGGGCCCCGTTTCGGGAGCAGTACTTC

j_gene: TRBJ1-1
abundance: few
d_gene: -
v_gene: TRBV6-5
CDR3aa: CASSAGGRVDEAFF
CDR3nt: TGTGCCAGCAGCGCCGGGGGGAGGGTAGATGAAGCTTTCTTT

j_gene: TRBJ2-3
abundance: -
d_gene: TRBD2
v_gene: TRBV12-3/TRBV12-4
CDR3aa: CASAGGGDTQYF
CDR3nt: TGTGCCAGCGCCGGGGGGGGGGATACGCAGTATTTT

j_gene: TRBJ2-4
abundance: -
d_gene: -
v_gene: TRBV12-3/TRBV12-4
CDR3aa: CASSLDGRAKNIQYF
CDR3nt: TGTGCCAGCAGTTTAGACGGGAGAGCCAAAAACATTCAGTACTTC

j_gene: TRBJ2-1
abundance: -
d_gene: TRBD2
v_gene: TRBV11-2
CDR3aa: CASSPIAGLSNHEQFF
CDR3nt: TGTGCCAGCAGCCCCATAGCGGGCCTCTCGAACCATGAGCAGTTCTTC

j_gene: TRBJ2-6
abundance: few
d_gene: -
v_gene: TRBV15
CDR3aa: CATSRDRETGANVLTF
CDR3nt: TGTGCCACCAGCAGAGATCGTGAAACTGGGGCCAACGTCCTGACTTTC

j_gene: TRBJ2-1
abundance: few
d_gene: -
v_gene: TRBV6-1
CDR3aa: CASRGSVYEQFF
CDR3nt: TGTGCCAGCAGAGGTAGCGTTTATGAGCAGTTCTTC

j_gene: TRBJ2-1
abundance: -
d_gene: -
v_gene: TRBV5-1
CDR3aa: CASSLSTGEDEQFF
CDR3nt: TGCGCCAGCAGCTTGTCAACAGGGGAGGATGAGCAGTTCTTC

j_gene: TRBJ2-7
abundance: few
d_gene: -
v_gene: TRBV3-1
CDR3aa: CASSQVLTSSYEQYF
CDR3nt: TGTGCCAGCAGCCAAGTACTGACTAGCTCCTACGAGCAGTACTTC

j_gene: TRBJ2-4
abundance: -
d_gene: -
v_gene: TRBV6-1
CDR3aa: CASSEGSGGAKNIQYF
CDR3nt: TGTGCCAGCAGTGAAGGTAGCGGAGGGGCCAAAAACATTCAGTACTTC

j_gene: TRBJ1-2
abundance: few
d_gene: -
v_gene: TRBV7-8
CDR3aa: CASSLPAPNYGYTF
CDR3nt: TGTGCCAGCAGCTTACCAGCCCCTAACTATGGCTACACCTTC

j_gene: TRBJ2-7
abundance: -
d_gene: -
v_gene: TRBV10-3
CDR3aa: CAISDGRNEQYF
CDR3nt: TGTGCCATCAGTGACGGCCGTAACGAGCAGTACTTC

j_gene: TRBJ1-1
abundance: once
d_gene: -
v_gene: TRBV12-3/TRBV12-4
CDR3aa: CASSLAGTAGPEAFF
CDR3nt: TGTGCCAGCAGTTTAGCCGGGACTGCGGGTCCGGAAGCTTTCTTT

j_gene: TRBJ2-7
abundance: few
d_gene: -
v_gene: TRBV10-3
CDR3aa: CAISESASGASYEQYF
CDR3nt: TGTGCCATCAGTGAGTCAGCAAGCGGAGCCTCCTACGAGCAGTACTTC

j_gene: TRBJ1-1
abundance: -
d_gene: -
v_gene: TRBV6-6
CDR3aa: CASSSVGVEAFF
CDR3nt: TGTGCCAGCAGCTCCGTGGGGGTTGAAGCTTTCTTT

j_gene: TRBJ2-7
abundance: few
d_gene: TRBD1
v_gene: TRBV5-1
CDR3aa: CASSLAGTGRYEQYF
CDR3nt: TGCGCCAGCAGCTTGGCCGGGACAGGACGGTACGAGCAGTACTTC

j_gene: TRBJ1-2
abundance: -
d_gene: -
v_gene: TRBV24-1
CDR3aa: CATSDKYSNYGYTF
CDR3nt: TGTGCCACCAGTGATAAGTACTCTAACTATGGCTACACCTTC

j_gene: TRBJ2-3
abundance: -
d_gene: TRBD2
v_gene: TRBV12-3/TRBV12-4
CDR3aa: CASGLALAGGADTQYF
CDR3nt: TGTGCCAGCGGCCTTGCTTTAGCGGGGGGCGCAGATACGCAGTATTTT

j_gene: TRBJ1-2
abundance: few
d_gene: -
v_gene: TRBV4-1
CDR3aa: CASRPGEWGYGYTF
CDR3nt: TGCGCCAGCAGGCCAGGGGAATGGGGCTATGGCTACACCTTC

j_gene: TRBJ1-2
abundance: few
d_gene: -
v_gene: TRBV5-1
CDR3aa: CASSSDTTGLNGYTF
CDR3nt: TGCGCCAGCAGCTCTGACACCACAGGGCTGAATGGCTACACCTTC

j_gene: TRBJ2-7
abundance: -
d_gene: -
v_gene: TRBV18
CDR3aa: CASSPGHLSNYEQYF
CDR3nt: TGTGCCAGCTCCCCGGGACACCTTTCCAACTACGAGCAGTACTTC

j_gene: TRBJ2-7
abundance: few
d_gene: TRBD2
v_gene: TRBV5-1
CDR3aa: CASSGIAGGNEQYF
CDR3nt: TGCGCCAGCAGCGGGATAGCGGGAGGGAACGAGCAGTACTTC

j_gene: TRBJ2-7
abundance: few
d_gene: -
v_gene: TRBV20-1
CDR3aa: CSARKGYEQYF
CDR3nt: TGCAGTGCTAGGAAGGGGTACGAGCAGTACTTC

j_gene: TRBJ2-7
abundance: -
d_gene: -
v_gene: TRBV10-2
CDR3aa: CASSDPGGGGSYEQYF
CDR3nt: TGCGCCAGCAGTGACCCGGGGGGCGGGGGATCCTACGAGCAGTACTTC

j_gene: TRBJ1-1
abundance: -
d_gene: -
v_gene: TRBV6-4
CDR3aa: CASRKSPGLNTEAFF
CDR3nt: TGTGCCAGCAGAAAGTCACCCGGGTTGAACACTGAAGCTTTCTTT

j_gene: TRBJ2-3
abundance: -
d_gene: -
v_gene: TRBV20-1
CDR3aa: CSAFSRNTTDTQYF
CDR3nt: TGCAGTGCTTTCAGCAGGAATACTACAGATACGCAGTATTTT

j_gene: TRBJ2-1
abundance: -
d_gene: TRBD2
v_gene: TRBV5-6
CDR3aa: CASSLGVGGPYNEQFF
CDR3nt: TGTGCCAGCAGCTTGGGGGTGGGAGGGCCTTACAATGAGCAGTTCTTC

j_gene: TRBJ2-7
abundance: -
d_gene: TRBD2
v_gene: TRBV4-2
CDR3aa: CASSQDPQRENEQYF
CDR3nt: TGTGCCAGCAGCCAAGATCCCCAGCGGGAAAACGAGCAGTACTTC

j_gene: TRBJ2-1
abundance: -
d_gene: -
v_gene: TRBV5-1
CDR3aa: CASRSKRGYNEQFF
CDR3nt: TGCGCCAGCAGGTCAAAAAGGGGTTACAATGAGCAGTTCTTC

j_gene: TRBJ1-2
abundance: few
d_gene: -
v_gene: TRBV29-1
CDR3aa: CSVETGANYGYTF
CDR3nt: TGCAGCGTTGAGACCGGGGCTAACTATGGCTACACCTTC

j_gene: TRBJ1-2
abundance: -
d_gene: TRBD1
v_gene: TRBV12-3/TRBV12-4
CDR3aa: CASRLTGTYGYTF
CDR3nt: TGTGCCAGCAGGCTGACAGGGACCTATGGCTACACCTTC